This is a list of T cell receptor beta chains from one sample in a study of T cells in Graves' hyperthyroidism and ophthalmopathy. TCRdb reanalysed the multiplex PCR reads using MiXCR and keeps one entry per CDR3 protein. The profile shows 500,000 to 600,000 distinct CDR3 sequences, about a sixth of them singletons. The sequencing input was blood. Receptors originate from a woman aged 18-29 years with Graves' hyperthyroidism. Each CDR3 is given without its conserved first and last residue. Fields, in order: V gene, CDR3 length, CDR3 protein.

>TRBV7-6|12
ASSLGAVNTEAF
>TRBV24-1|14
ATSDRTGAGANVLT
>TRBV19|13
ASLKRNSLNYGYT
>TRBV20-1|9
SAIGVGEQY
>TRBV15|13
ATSREAWGNQPQH
>TRBV27|15
ASSSTGTSGGKNIQY
>TRBV5-8|9
ASSVDWPQH
>TRBV5-1|13
ASSLTGFGSYEQY
>TRBV15|13
ATSRGGTGHQPQH
>TRBV9|13
ASSTDRAGAEKLF
>TRBV7-9|14
ASSSEGGRENQPQH
>TRBV25-1|11
ASSEPDTPEAF
>TRBV20-1|9
SGGRYYEQY
>TRBV5-8|12
ASSLEPVRQPQH
>TRBV7-2|12
ASSPRLASDEQF
>TRBV2|13
ASSTRGAGTGELF
>TRBV7-9|14
ASSGDRGLRTDTQY
>TRBV12-3/TRBV12-4|13
ASTAYGGGGTEAF
>TRBV6-6|12
ASSYSGLADEQY
>TRBV3-1|12
ASSRIMSSYEQY
>TRBV28|14
ASTQAGWRGKETQY
>TRBV28|12
ASSPGLLQETQY
>TRBV27|12
ASNDRNFPYEQY
>TRBV6-1|12
ASSLRQKIYGYT
>TRBV24-1|11
ATAREGSTEAF
>TRBV28|12
ASGMTGHNEKLF
>TRBV24-1|16
ATSDPGTSGGRRGEQF
>TRBV2|14
ASSVPPGRNNSPLH
>TRBV28|13
ASTEPGTMNTEAF
>TRBV6-2/TRBV6-3|9
ATGYFATIY
>TRBV19|14
ASSRPGTGSSYEQY
>TRBV20-1|11
SAIGGDPGELF
>TRBV19|13
ASSMDRGSHNEQF
>TRBV5-5|13
ASSRPGATNEKLF
>TRBV2|12
ASRRGQGFDEQY
>TRBV28|12
ASSLPTNTDTQY
>TRBV29-1|13
SVEVDTLREETQY
>TRBV20-1|15
SASEQRTSGYQETQY
>TRBV12-3/TRBV12-4|14
ASSFFPRGGWTEAF
>TRBV28|12
ASEDGGRGDTQY
>TRBV28|11
ACSLNPRETQY
>TRBV20-1|13
SARFTGGLGQPQH
>TRBV2|9
ASRTNTEAF
>TRBV19|15
ASSPRGGSYYNSPLH
>TRBV7-2|10
ASSPLYYGYT
>TRBV29-1|11
SVGVNRQETHY
>TRBV29-1|13
SARRGQGWGGELF
>TRBV10-3|12
AISESQGQETQY
>TRBV20-1|14
SARDTGRSDEWPQH
>TRBV4-1|14
ASSQDGRLSYNEQF
>TRBV28|13
ASSLLIGRGDEQL
>TRBV18|12
ASSPEVENTEAF